This T cell receptor beta chain was recovered during a study of blood T cell repertoires in COVID-19. On the study more broadly: Italy, Spain and the United States were the sources of the convalescent and acute COVID-19 samples.

Per the germline V gene, CDR1 is SGHAT and CDR2 is FQNNGV. Trimming pared 0 bases from V and 7 bases from J, leaving 9 bases between. The CDR3 spans 13 residues. As processed by the authors: Scientists estimated how many nucleated cells there were by amplifying reference gene primers. Sequencing used immunoSEQ multiplex PCR; TCRdb keeps in-frame clones, though not all of them. V and J calls and clone size are those listed in that table; D and trimming were worked out from the DNA. The sample yields 80,000 to 95,000 clones, 91% seen once. The sequence came from a human donor with active COVID-19. The donor label of this sample is uncertain. The chain couples TRBV11-2 to TRBJ1-1, with no clear D. The sample was peripheral blood. The CDR3 DNA reads TGTGCCAGCAGCTTAGATCCGAGAAGTGAAGCTTTCTTT. Protein product: CASSLDPRSEAFF.